These 3 T cell receptor beta chains originate from one sample sequenced in a study of blood T cell repertoires in COVID-19. The method was immunoSEQ multiplex PCR; TCRdb's version includes in-frame clones alone and lacks a portion of them. The sample yields around 200,000 clones, about 86% seen once. The sequencing input was peripheral blood. Receptors originate from a man aged 50 to 59 with active or convalescent COVID-19.

This clone has only one observation. Written as DNA, the CDR3 is TGTGCCAGCAGATCTTACAGGGGGCGAGCTTTCTTT. Its translation is CASRSYRGRAFF. The V call is TRBV28, the J call TRBJ1-1, with 9 bases identical to TRBD1. Germline V lookup: CDR1 MDHEN, CDR2 SYDVKM. The CDR3 is made up of 12 amino acids. Unmatched junction bases numbered 6, after V lost 6 bases and J lost 10 bases.

The chain uses TRBV30 and TRBJ1-5, with D hard to call. V lost 4 bases, J lost 7 bases, and 11 bases lay in between. Germline CDR1 reads GTSNPN; CDR2 reads SVGIG (reference sequence). The CDR3 covers 12 residues. The CDR3 protein is CAWNAGGQPQHF. CDR3 bases: TGTGCCTGGAATGCAGGTGGGCAGCCCCAGCATTTT.

The J gene is TRBJ2-7, the V gene TRBV5-1; a weak D match, TRBD1 (6 bases). Deletions cut 0 bases from V and 2 bases from J, with 9 bases between. The germline V gene encodes CDR1 SGHRS and CDR2 YFSETQ. The length of the CDR3 is 14 residues. The CDR3 DNA reads TGCGCCAGCAGCTTGGGACAGGTTGCCTACGAGCAGTACTTC. This encodes CASSLGQVAYEQYF.